This T cell receptor beta chain originates from a study of cytomegalovirus exposure and HLA in healthy donors. The PCR used 60 Vbeta and 13 Jbeta primers. Profiling relied on immunoSEQ multiplex PCR, and the TCRdb table lists in-frame clones only, not all of them. The table records over 65,000 clones, approximately 81% of them present only once. CDR1 is MDHEN, CDR2 SYDVKM, per germline. This CDR3 region has 16 residues. The trim removed 4 bases at V and 6 bases at J, leaving 8 bases unmatched. This rearrangement joins TRBV28 to TRBJ2-1; 11 bases match TRBD2. The clonotype comes from a woman in her twenties or thirties in good health and CMV-seropositive. The sequenced sample consisted of PBMCs. In DNA, the CDR3 is TGTGCCAGCAGTTACATCCTAGCGGGAGGAGGCAATGAGCAGTTCTTC. It codes for CASSYILAGGGNEQFF.